One and the same sample provided the 16 T cell receptor beta chains below, sequenced in a study of T cell changes during pregnancy in multiple sclerosis. The repertoire was sequenced with immunoSEQ multiplex PCR; TCRdb's copy has only in-frame clones and lacks some. Of 28,000 or so clones in the sample, roughly 89% were seen once. The sample in question was CD4+ T cells from peripheral blood mononuclear cells, obtained in the second trimester of pregnancy. These receptors were collected from a female donor with multiple sclerosis, enrolled in a pregnancy study.

The rearrangement joins TRBV15 to TRBJ2-5; D is perhaps TRBD2 (5 bases). The CDR3 consists of 13 residues. CDR1 is LNHNV, CDR2 YYDKDF, per germline (reference sequence). V was trimmed by 0 bases and J by 11 bases, leaving 13 bases between them. The CDR3 coding sequence is TGTGCCACCAGCAGAGACCCCGGCTGGGAGCAGTACTTC. This sequence encodes CATSRDPGWEQYF. Drawing the rest from reference TRBV15 and TRBJ2-5, the complete variable domain is DAMVIQNPRYQVTQFGKPVTLSCSQTLNHNVMYWYQQKSSQAPKLLFHYYDKDFNNEADTPDNFQSRRPNTSFCFLDIRSPGLGDTAMYLCATSRDPGWEQYFGPGTRLLVL.

The V and J genes are TRBV7-9 and TRBJ1-2; possibly TRBD1 for D (6 bases). V gave up 1 base and J gave up 4 bases, with 13 bases separating them. CDR3 length: 15 residues. Germline CDR1 is SEHNR and CDR2 is FQNEAQ (reference sequence). The CDR3 nucleotides are TGTGCCAGCAGCTTAGATCTGGGGGCGGTCTATGGCTACACCTTC. It encodes CASSLDLGAVYGYTF.

This clone was seen just once. The chain is built from TRBV19 and TRBJ1-6, with D unclear. Germline CDR1 is LNHDA and CDR2 is SQIVND (reference sequence). The CDR3 consists of 15 residues. V lost 5 bases to trimming and J lost 8 bases, with 16 bases between them. CDR3 nucleotide sequence: TGTGCCAGTAGTGACTCCTCCTCGTATTATTCACCCCTCCACTTT. Its protein is CASSDSSSYYSPLHF.

The chain links TRBV5-5 to TRBJ1-4; possibly TRBD1 for D (6 bases). Germline lookup yields CDR1 SGHKS and CDR2 YYEKEE (reference sequence). V lost 1 base and J lost 7, with 17 bases in between. The CDR3 spans 16 residues. DNA of the CDR3: TGTGCCAGCAGCTTGTTACAGGGTGAAGGGGGTGAAAAACTGTTTTTT. It codes for CASSLLQGEGGEKLFF.

The chain combines TRBV11-2 with TRBJ2-7, with a weak D call TRBD2 (5 bases). The ends were cut back, 3 bases at V and 6 bases at J, with 18 bases in the middle. The CDR3 sequence is 15 residues long. Germline CDR1 reads SGHAT; CDR2 reads FQNNGV. CDR3 sequence reads: CASSLHSGYPTEQYF. CDR3 nucleotides: TGTGCCAGCAGCTTGCACTCGGGGTATCCCACCGAGCAGTACTTC.

The J gene is TRBJ1-1, the V gene TRBV5-4; D not resolved. The CDR3 spans 13 residues. V was pared by 1 base and J by 2 bases, with 6 bases between. Germline lookup yields CDR1 SGHNT and CDR2 YYREEE (reference sequence). The CDR3 coding sequence is TGTGCCAGCAGCTTGAACACCAACACTGAAGCTTTCTTT. It codes for CASSLNTNTEAFF.

The chain recombines TRBV25-1 with TRBJ1-6, with 9 bases identical to TRBD1. The germline V gene has CDR1 MGHDK and CDR2 SYGVNS. The J segment lost 0 bases and the V segment lost 2 bases, leaving 2 bases of the junction unmatched. The CDR3 consists of 17 residues. The CDR3 is CASSEMDRGSYNSPLHF. Here the CDR3 DNA reads TGTGCCAGCAGTGAAATGGACAGGGGCTCCTATAATTCACCCCTCCACTTT.

CDR3 DNA: TGCAGTGCTACCGGGAACGAGCAGTACTTC. It encodes CSATGNEQYF. V gene TRBV20-1 combines with J gene TRBJ2-7, with D perhaps TRBD2 (5 bases). In germline, CDR1 is DFQATT, CDR2 SNEGSKA (reference sequence). Trimming pared 4 bases from V and 5 bases from J, leaving 6 bases between. The CDR3 is 10 residues long.

This rearrangement joins TRBV10-3 to TRBJ1-2; D is perhaps TRBD1 (6 bases). The V gene lost 7 bases and the J gene lost 0 bases, with 12 bases spanning the gap. This CDR3 is 14 amino acids long. Germline loops: CDR1 ENHRY, CDR2 SYGVKD. The CDR3: CAIITGQANYGYTF. DNA for the CDR3: TGTGCCATCATTACAGGGCAAGCTAACTATGGCTACACCTTC.

V and J are TRBV5-1 and TRBJ2-7; possibly TRBD2 for D (6 bases). The CDR3 runs 15 residues. The V end lost 0 bases, the J end lost 0 bases, and 10 bases lay between the germline ends. Germline CDR1 and CDR2: SGHRS and YFSETQ. The CDR3 DNA is TGCGCCAGCAGCTTGGGGGACTTCTACTCCTACGAGCAGTACTTC. Protein: CASSLGDFYSYEQYF. The full variable domain, completed using reference TRBV5-1 and TRBJ2-7, is KAGVTQTPRYLIKTRGQQVTLSCSPISGHRSVSWYQQTPGQGLQFLFEYFSETQRNKGNFPGRFSGRQFSNSRSEMNVSTLELGDSALYLCASSLGDFYSYEQYFGPGTRLTVT.

This clone was seen more than once but under ten times. The chain uses TRBV4-2 and TRBJ2-1; TRBD2 matches 9 bases. CDR1 is LGHNA and CDR2 is YNFKEQ in the germline V gene. V lost 1 base, J lost 3 bases, and 4 bases stayed unmatched. The CDR3 runs 16 residues. The CDR3 is CASSQVGGGGYNEQFF. CDR3 coding DNA: TGTGCCAGCAGCCAAGTTGGCGGGGGGGGCTACAATGAGCAGTTCTTC.

The chain joins TRBV2 to TRBJ2-1; possible D gene TRBD1, 6 bases. This CDR3 has 14 amino acids. With 4 bases removed from V and 6 bases from J, the gap between germline ends came to 13 bases. Germline V gene sequence: CDR1 SNHLY, CDR2 FYNNEI. The CDR3: CASSVQGLGNEQFF. The DNA for the CDR3 is TGTGCCAGCAGTGTACAGGGTCTGGGCAATGAGCAGTTCTTC. Together with reference TRBV2 and TRBJ2-1, the CDR3 gives the full variable domain: EPEVTQTPSHQVTQMGQEVILRCVPISNHLYFYWYRQILGQKVEFLVSFYNNEISEKSEIFDDQFSVERPDGSNFTLKIRSTKLEDSAMYFCASSVQGLGNEQFFGPGTRLTVL.

The rearrangement joins TRBV7-2 to TRBJ2-3; D is uncertain. There are 15 residues in the CDR3. CDR1 is SGHTA, CDR2 FQGNSA, per germline. The V gene lost 3 bases and the J gene lost 2 bases, with 12 bases spanning the gap. The CDR3 protein is CASSFTRVPTDTQYF. The CDR3 DNA is TGTGCCAGCAGCTTCACCCGGGTCCCCACAGATACGCAGTATTTT.

This rearrangement joins TRBV12-5 to TRBJ1-1, with a tentative D call TRBD1 (5 bases). Germline V gene sequence: CDR1 LGHNT, CDR2 FRNRAP. The CDR3 has 13 amino acids. Between the trimmed V and J ends, which lost 10 bases and 4 bases, there was a span of 16 bases. The CDR3: CATTGSGGTEAFF. The CDR3 nucleotides read TGTGCTACTACCGGATCCGGGGGCACTGAAGCTTTCTTT.

The CDR3 nucleotides read TGTGCCAGCAGCCCCAGGGGGGCGGACGACTATGGCTACACCTTC. This gives the protein CASSPRGADDYGYTF. The rearrangement joins TRBV11-2 to TRBJ1-2, with 7 nucleotides matching TRBD1. Germline V gene sequence: CDR1 SGHAT, CDR2 FQNNGV. The CDR3 contains 15 residues. With 5 bases clipped from V and 3 bases from J, the junction kept 9 bases outside the gene matches.

The rearrangement uses TRBV5-6 and TRBJ1-5; 9 nucleotides line up with TRBD1. The V and J ends lost 0 bases and 3 bases, in that order; junction bases with no gene match: 1. CDR1 is SGHDT and CDR2 is YYEEEE in the germline V gene. CDR3 size: 15 residues. Here the CDR3 reads CASSLGQGDNQPQHF. The CDR3 DNA reads as TGTGCCAGCAGCTTGGGACAGGGGGACAATCAGCCCCAGCATTTT.